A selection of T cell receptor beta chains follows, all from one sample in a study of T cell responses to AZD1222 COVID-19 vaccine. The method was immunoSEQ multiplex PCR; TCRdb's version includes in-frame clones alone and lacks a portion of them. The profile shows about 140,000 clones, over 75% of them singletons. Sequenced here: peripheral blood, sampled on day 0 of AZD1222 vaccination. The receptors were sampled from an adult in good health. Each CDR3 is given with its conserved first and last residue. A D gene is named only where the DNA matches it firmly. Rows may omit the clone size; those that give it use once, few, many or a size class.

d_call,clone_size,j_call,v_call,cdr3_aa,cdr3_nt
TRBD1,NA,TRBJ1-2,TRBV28,CASSLTGGSYGYTF,TGTGCCAGCAGTTTAACAGGGGGCTCCTATGGCTACACCTTC
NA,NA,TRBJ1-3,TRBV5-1,CASSLEGGRAGNTIYF,TGCGCCAGCAGCTTGGAGGGGGGCCGAGCGGGAAACACCATATATTTT
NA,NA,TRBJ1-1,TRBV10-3,CAISDSGETEAFF,TGTGCCATCAGTGATTCAGGGGAAACTGAAGCTTTCTTT
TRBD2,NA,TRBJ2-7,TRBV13,CASSSRTSGRAVYEQYF,TGTGCCAGCAGCTCGCGGACTAGCGGGAGGGCCGTCTACGAGCAGTACTTC
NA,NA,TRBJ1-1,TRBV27,CASSSLGKSTEAFF,TGTGCCAGCAGTTCTTTGGGGAAGTCCACTGAAGCTTTCTTT
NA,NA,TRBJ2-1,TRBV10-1,CASSSGRNNEQFF,TGCGCCAGCAGTTCCGGCAGAAACAATGAGCAGTTCTTC
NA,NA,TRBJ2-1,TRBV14,CASSQLSVRDEQFF,TGTGCCAGCAGCCAACTTTCTGTTAGGGATGAGCAGTTCTTC
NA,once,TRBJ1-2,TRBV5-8,CASSLYRAADSYGYTF,TGTGCCAGCAGCTTGTATAGGGCAGCCGATTCCTATGGCTACACCTTC
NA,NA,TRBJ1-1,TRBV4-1,CASSQEGGMLSGAFF,TGCGCCAGCAGCCAAGAGGGCGGGATGTTAAGCGGAGCTTTCTTT
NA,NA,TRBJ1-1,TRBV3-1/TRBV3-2,CASSPILGGEAFF,TGTGCCAGCAGTCCCATACTAGGTGGTGAAGCTTTCTTT
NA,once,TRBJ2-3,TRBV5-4,CASSAGTSTDTQYF,TGTGCCAGCAGCGCAGGGACTAGCACAGATACGCAGTATTTT
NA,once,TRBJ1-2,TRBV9,CASSPEGHRNYGYTF,TGTGCCAGCAGCCCAGAGGGGCACCGTAACTATGGCTACACCTTC
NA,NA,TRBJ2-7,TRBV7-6,CASSLAAGPSYEQYF,TGTGCCAGCAGCTTAGCGGCCGGCCCGTCCTACGAGCAGTACTTC
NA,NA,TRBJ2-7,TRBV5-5,CASSFTPAYEQYF,TGTGCCAGCAGCTTTACTCCCGCCTACGAGCAGTACTTC
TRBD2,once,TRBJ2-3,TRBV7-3,CASSSGLAGDTDTQYF,TGTGCCAGCAGCTCCGGACTAGCGGGAGACACAGATACGCAGTATTTT
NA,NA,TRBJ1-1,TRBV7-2,CASSLAWGRAEAFF,TGTGCCAGCAGCTTAGCGTGGGGTAGGGCTGAAGCTTTCTTT
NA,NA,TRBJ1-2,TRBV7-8,CASSPDRNGYTF,TGTGCCAGCAGCCCCGACAGAAATGGCTACACCTTC
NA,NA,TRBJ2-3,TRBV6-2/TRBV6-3,CASSDRKGEQYF,TGTGCCAGCAGTGACAGAAAGGGGGAGCAGTATTTT
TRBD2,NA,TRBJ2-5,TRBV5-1,CASSPGTSGLQETQYF,TGCGCCAGCAGCCCGGGGACTAGCGGGCTCCAAGAGACCCAGTACTTC
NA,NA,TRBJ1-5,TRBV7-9,CASSVGDGFNQPQHF,TGTGCCAGCAGCGTGGGGGATGGGTTCAATCAGCCCCAGCATTTT
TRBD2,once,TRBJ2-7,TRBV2,CASSGRAGGPLREQYF,TGTGCCAGCAGCGGAAGGGCGGGAGGGCCCCTACGCGAGCAGTACTTC
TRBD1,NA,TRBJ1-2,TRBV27,CASSRWTGADYGYTF,TGTGCCAGCAGTCGATGGACAGGGGCGGACTATGGCTACACCTTC
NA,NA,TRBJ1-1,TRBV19,CASSKGRFSDTEAFF,TGTGCCAGTAGTAAGGGAAGGTTTTCGGACACTGAAGCTTTCTTT
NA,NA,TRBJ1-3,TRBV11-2,CASSLVITNGKGNTIYF,TGTGCCAGCAGCTTAGTCATCACCAACGGTAAAGGAAACACCATATATTTT
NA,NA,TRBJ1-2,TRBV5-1,CASMVDRSYGYTF,TGCGCCAGCATGGTTGACCGATCGTATGGCTACACCTTC
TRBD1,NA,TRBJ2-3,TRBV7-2,CASSLTGTGTDTQYF,TGTGCCAGCAGCTTAACCGGGACAGGCACAGATACGCAGTATTTT
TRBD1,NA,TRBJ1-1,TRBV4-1,CASSQAHWDSQRVTEAFF,TGCGCCAGCAGCCAGGCTCACTGGGACAGTCAGCGGGTCACTGAAGCTTTCTTT
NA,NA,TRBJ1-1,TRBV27,CASSFRDGNTEAFF,TGTGCCAGCAGTTTCAGAGACGGGAACACTGAAGCTTTCTTT
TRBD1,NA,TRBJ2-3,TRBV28,CASRHGTATDTQYF,TGTGCCAGCAGGCACGGGACAGCCACAGATACGCAGTATTTT
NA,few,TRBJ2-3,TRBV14,CASSNRPIAVTGTDTQYF,TGTGCCAGCAGCAACCGGCCTATAGCGGTCACGGGCACAGATACGCAGTATTTT
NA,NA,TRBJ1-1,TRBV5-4,CASSDRGSSTEAFF,TGTGCCAGCAGCGATCGGGGGTCTTCCACTGAAGCTTTCTTT
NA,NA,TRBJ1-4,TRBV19,CASSRVAGRGEKLFF,TGTGCCAGTAGCCGCGTGGCAGGGCGGGGTGAAAAACTGTTTTTT